These 22 T cell receptor beta chains were all obtained from the same sample, sequenced in a study of OX40 agonist ivuxolimab in advanced cancers. Assay used: immunoSEQ multiplex PCR; TCRdb lists only in-frame clones, some missing. The sample lists around 95,000 clones; approximately 89% were seen once. Sequenced here: CD4+ or CD8+ T cells sorted from blood, sampled in a trial of the OX40 agonist ivuxolimab. All receptors derive from an adult with an advanced solid tumor such as melanoma, head and neck, liver or kidney cancer.

This chain connects TRBV28 to TRBJ1-2; a possible D gene is TRBD1 (5 bases). The CDR3 is 14 residues long. V was trimmed by 2 bases and J by 6 bases, leaving 13 bases between them. Germline V lookup: CDR1 MDHEN, CDR2 SYDVKM. The CDR3 protein is CASSLGGLSDGYTF. The CDR3 coding sequence is TGTGCCAGCAGTTTAGGGGGGTTGAGTGATGGCTACACCTTC.

This chain joins TRBV5-4 and TRBJ1-2, with D possibly matching TRBD1 (5 bases). V lost 0 bases and J 4 bases, leaving 13 bases between the germline ends. The CDR3 runs 15 residues. In germline, CDR1 is SGHNT, CDR2 YYREEE (reference sequence). The CDR3: CASSLDGDGGYGYTF. The CDR3 DNA sequence: TGTGCCAGCAGCTTGGATGGGGACGGGGGCTATGGCTACACCTTC.

The V and J genes are TRBV12-5 and TRBJ1-2; TRBD1 might be the D (5 bases). CDR3 length: 13 residues. V gave up 1 base and J gave up 2 bases, with 5 bases separating them. Germline loops: CDR1 LGHNT, CDR2 FRNRAP. CDR3 coding DNA: TGTGCTAGTGGTTTGGGACAGAACTATGGCTACACCTTC. Its protein is CASGLGQNYGYTF.

This clone was picked up one time. This rearrangement joins TRBV5-1 to TRBJ2-3, with D tentatively TRBD1 or TRBD2 (5 bases each). V was cut by 7 bases and J by 2 bases, with 14 bases left in between. Germline loops: CDR1 SGHRS, CDR2 YFSETQ. The CDR3 sequence is 14 residues long. CDR3: CASGPGADTDTQYF. DNA of the CDR3: TGCGCCAGCGGGCCCGGGGCGGACACAGATACGCAGTATTTT.

The chain couples TRBV10-1 to TRBJ1-1; 8 nucleotides agree with TRBD1. Germline loops: CDR1 WNHNN, CDR2 SYGVQD (reference sequence). This CDR3 region has 14 residues. J was trimmed by 6 bases and V by 6 bases; bases with no gene match: 9. The CDR3, as DNA: TGCGCCAGCAGGGAGGACAGGGTGATCGCTGAAGCTTTCTTT. Translated, it gives CASREDRVIAEAFF.

The V gene is TRBV28, the J gene TRBJ2-5; 10 nucleotides align to TRBD1. Germline-derived CDR1 and CDR2 are MDHEN and SYDVKM. The CDR3 spans 16 residues. Trimming at V came to 3 bases and at J to 1 base, leaving 5 bases not matched to a gene. In DNA form, the CDR3 reads TGTGCCAGCAGTTTTGCGGGACAGGGGTTCCAAGAGACCCAGTACTTC. Its translation: CASSFAGQGFQETQYF.

This clone has just one count. The V call is TRBV28, the J call TRBJ2-1, with D possibly being TRBD2 (6 bases). CDR3 length: 15 residues. Germline CDR1 and CDR2: MDHEN and SYDVKM. Trimming took off 5 bases at V and 8 bases at J, with 19 bases between the two ends. Here the CDR3 reads CASSPTLGSPHEQFF. In DNA, the CDR3 is TGTGCCAGCAGTCCAACCCTCGGGAGCCCCCATGAGCAGTTCTTC. Filled out from reference TRBV28 and TRBJ2-1, the complete variable domain reads DVKVTQSSRYLVKRTGEKVFLECVQDMDHENMFWYRQDPGLGLRLIYFSYDVKMKEKGDIPEGYSVSREKKERFSLILESASTNQTSMYLCASSPTLGSPHEQFFGPGTRLTVL.

The V and J genes are TRBV27 and TRBJ2-3, with D tentatively TRBD1 (6 bases). Germline V gene data show CDR1 as MNHEY and CDR2 as SMNVEV (reference sequence). The CDR3 consists of 15 residues. V was cut by 6 bases and J by 0 bases, with 13 bases left in between. DNA of the CDR3: TGTGCCAGCAGACGAACAGGGTTGAGCACAGATACGCAGTATTTT. This sequence encodes CASRRTGLSTDTQYF.

The chain carries TRBV7-8 and TRBJ2-4, with D hard to call. Trimming stripped 7 bases from V and 7 bases from J, with 17 bases between. This CDR3 is built from 14 residues. Per the germline V gene, CDR1 is SGHVS and CDR2 is FQNEAQ. The DNA of the CDR3 is TGTGCCAGCACCTCGGGTGGTGGAAGGAACATTCAGTACTTC. Amino acids: CASTSGGGRNIQYF.

The chain couples TRBV29-1 to TRBJ2-3, with D perhaps TRBD2 (6 bases). Trimming removed 7 bases from V and 0 bases from J, with 14 bases in between. The CDR3 has 14 residues. From germline, CDR1 is SQVTM and CDR2 ANQGSEA. The CDR3 spells CSARAGGSTDTQYF. CDR3 sequence (DNA): TGCAGCGCGAGAGCGGGTGGCAGCACAGATACGCAGTATTTT.

The chain has TRBV30 and TRBJ2-7; 7 positions agree with TRBD1. The CDR3 runs 13 residues. J gave up 4 bases and V 4 bases, and 7 bases lay outside the gene matches. The germline V gene encodes CDR1 GTSNPN and CDR2 SVGIG (reference sequence). The CDR3 sequence is CAWKIQGLYEQYF. Written as DNA, the CDR3 is TGTGCCTGGAAAATACAGGGGTTGTACGAGCAGTACTTC. The variable domain in full, with the rest retrieved from reference TRBV30 and TRBJ2-7, is SQTIHQWPATLVQPVGSPLSLECTVEGTSNPNLYWYRQAAGRGLQLLFYSVGIGQISSEVPQNLSASRPQDRQFILSSKKLLLSDSGFYLCAWKIQGLYEQYFGPGTRLTVT.

The genes are TRBV4-1 and TRBJ2-5, with D unresolved. CDR3 length: 12 residues. From germline, CDR1 is MGHRA and CDR2 YSYEKL. Trimming took off 1 base at V and 4 bases at J, with 4 bases between the two ends. This CDR3 reads CASSQVLETQYF. CDR3 coding DNA: TGCGCCAGCAGCCAAGTACTAGAGACCCAGTACTTC.

CDR3 sequence: CAWSHYAGAGGRTGELFF. DNA for the CDR3: TGTGCCTGGAGTCATTATGCCGGGGCGGGGGGGCGGACCGGGGAGCTGTTTTTT. The chain uses TRBV30 and TRBJ2-2; 9 bases are shared with TRBD2. This CDR3 spans 18 amino acids. V was pared by 2 bases and J by 5 bases, with 15 bases of the junction left unmatched. CDR1 is GTSNPN and CDR2 is SVGIG in the germline V gene (reference sequence).

This rearrangement joins TRBV29-1 to TRBJ1-2; 8 bases fit TRBD1. The germline gives CDR1 SQVTM, CDR2 ANQGSEA. V was pared by 8 bases and J by 3 bases, with 17 bases of the junction left unmatched. This CDR3 is built from 16 residues. The CDR3 loop is CSSLNHDRGKDYGYTF. CDR3 bases: TGCAGCTCACTCAATCATGACAGGGGTAAAGACTATGGCTACACCTTC.

V gene TRBV21-1 combines with J gene TRBJ1-1. TRBV21-1 is an annotated pseudogene. The CDR3 totals 14 residues. DNA of the CDR3: TGTGCCAGCAGCACAGCGGCTAAGAACACTGAAGCTTTCTTT. Residues: CASSTAAKNTEAFF.

This chain uses TRBV6-5 with TRBJ2-3; weak D call: TRBD1 (6 bases). Between the trimmed V and J ends, which lost 6 bases and 1 base, there was a span of 11 bases. The germline V gene has CDR1 MNHEY and CDR2 SVGAGI. The CDR3 is 14 amino acids. This chain's CDR3 is CASSSEGGTDTQYF. Written as DNA, the CDR3 is TGTGCCAGCAGCTCAGAGGGGGGCACAGATACGCAGTATTTT.

This chain uses TRBV7-8 with TRBJ1-4, with TRBD1 matching over 8 bases. Germline assignment: CDR1 SGHVS and CDR2 FQNEAQ. This CDR3 region has 18 residues. J gave up 0 bases and V 4 bases, and 10 bases lay outside the gene matches. The CDR3 nucleotides read TGTGCCAGCAGCTCTGACAGGGGCTCAAGAACAACTAATGAAAAACTGTTTTTT. Its protein product is CASSSDRGSRTTNEKLFF.

The rearrangement joins TRBV6-1 to TRBJ2-3, with a weak D call TRBD1 (6 bases). Germline CDR1 MNHNS, CDR2 SASEGT. The CDR3 loop spans 15 amino acids. Deletions cut 6 bases from V and 3 bases from J, with 16 bases between. CDR3 loop: CASRPNRVGTDTQYF. The CDR3 bases are TGTGCCAGCAGGCCTAACAGGGTCGGGACAGATACGCAGTATTTT.

V is TRBV12-5 and J is TRBJ2-5, with D tentatively TRBD1 (5 bases). This CDR3 has 13 residues. Germline V lookup: CDR1 LGHNT, CDR2 FRNRAP. Trimming took off 1 base at V and 5 bases at J, with 8 bases between the two ends. The CDR3 is CASGLEGWETQYF. DNA for the CDR3: TGTGCTAGTGGTTTGGAGGGGTGGGAGACCCAGTACTTC.

The V and J genes are TRBV18 and TRBJ1-5; 7 bases align to TRBD1. Germline V gene lookup returns CDR1 KGHSH and CDR2 LQKENI. The CDR3 has 15 residues. V lost 4 bases to trimming and J lost 6 bases; unmatched junction nucleotides: 9. CDR3 protein: CASSLDRASGQPQHF. The CDR3, as DNA: TGTGCCAGCTCACTCGACAGGGCTTCAGGTCAGCCCCAGCATTTT.

The V gene is TRBV9, the J gene TRBJ1-1; D is uncertain. CDR1 is SGDLS, CDR2 YYNGEE, per germline. V was pared by 3 bases and J by 1 base, with 7 bases between. The CDR3 covers 13 residues. CDR3 protein: CASSGTANTEAFF. The DNA of the CDR3 is TGTGCCAGCAGCGGGACTGCGAACACTGAAGCTTTCTTT.

The chain joins TRBV6-6 to TRBJ1-5; D is unresolved. The length of the CDR3 is 15 residues. The V and J ends lost 0 bases and 5 bases respectively, with 11 bases between them. Germline V CDR1 and CDR2: MNHNY, SVGAGI (reference sequence). The CDR3 nucleotides are TGTGCCAGCAGTTACTCCGGACGCCCTCATCAGCCCCAGCATTTT. Its protein product is CASSYSGRPHQPQHF.